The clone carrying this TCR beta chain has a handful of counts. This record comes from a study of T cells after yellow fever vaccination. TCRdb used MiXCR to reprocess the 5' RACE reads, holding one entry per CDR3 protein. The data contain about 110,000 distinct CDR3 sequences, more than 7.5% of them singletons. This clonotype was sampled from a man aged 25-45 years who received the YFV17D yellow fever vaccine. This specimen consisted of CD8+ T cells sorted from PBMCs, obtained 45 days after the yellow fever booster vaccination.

The CDR3 here is CASSRGQGVAEAFF. The CDR3, as DNA: TGTGCCAGCAGCAGGGGACAGGGGGTCGCTGAAGCTTTCTTT. The chain carries TRBV5-5 and TRBJ1-1, with 11 bases fitting TRBD1. Per germline, CDR1 SGHKS and CDR2 YYEKEE (reference sequence). CDR3 length: 14 residues. V shed 4 bases and J 6 bases; nucleotides not matched to a gene: 5.